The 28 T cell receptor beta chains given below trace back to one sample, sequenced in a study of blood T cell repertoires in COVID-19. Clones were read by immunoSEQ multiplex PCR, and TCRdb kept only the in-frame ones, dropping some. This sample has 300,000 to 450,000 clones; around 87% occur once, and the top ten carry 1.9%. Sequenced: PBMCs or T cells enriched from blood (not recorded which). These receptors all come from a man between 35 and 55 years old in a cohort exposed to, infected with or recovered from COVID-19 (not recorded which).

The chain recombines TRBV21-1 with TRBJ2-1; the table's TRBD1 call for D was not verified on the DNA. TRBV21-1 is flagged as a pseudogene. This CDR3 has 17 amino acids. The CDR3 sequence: CASSKVTDKVSYNEQFF. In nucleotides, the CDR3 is TGTGCCAGCAGCAAAGTGACGGACAAGGTCTCCTACAATGAGCAGTTCTTC.

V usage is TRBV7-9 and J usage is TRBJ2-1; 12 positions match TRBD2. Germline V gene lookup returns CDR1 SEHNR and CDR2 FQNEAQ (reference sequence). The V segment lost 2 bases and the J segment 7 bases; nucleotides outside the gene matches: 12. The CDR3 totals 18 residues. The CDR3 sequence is CASSLTPSAGTSGNEQFF. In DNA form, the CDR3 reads TGTGCCAGCAGCTTAACCCCTTCAGCCGGGACTAGCGGGAATGAGCAGTTCTTC.

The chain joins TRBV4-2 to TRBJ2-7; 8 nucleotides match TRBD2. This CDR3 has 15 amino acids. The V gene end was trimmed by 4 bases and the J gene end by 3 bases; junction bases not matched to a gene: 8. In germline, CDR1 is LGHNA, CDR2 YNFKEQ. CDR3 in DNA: TGTGCCAGCAGCCCCTCGGGAGGGGCGTTCTACGAGCAGTACTTC. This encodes CASSPSGGAFYEQYF.

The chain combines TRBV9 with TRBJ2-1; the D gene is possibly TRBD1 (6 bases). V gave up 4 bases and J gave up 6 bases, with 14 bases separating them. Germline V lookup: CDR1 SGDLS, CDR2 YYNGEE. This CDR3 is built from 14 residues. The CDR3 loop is CASSPGVTSNEQFF. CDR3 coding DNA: TGTGCCAGCAGCCCAGGGGTTACCTCCAATGAGCAGTTCTTC.

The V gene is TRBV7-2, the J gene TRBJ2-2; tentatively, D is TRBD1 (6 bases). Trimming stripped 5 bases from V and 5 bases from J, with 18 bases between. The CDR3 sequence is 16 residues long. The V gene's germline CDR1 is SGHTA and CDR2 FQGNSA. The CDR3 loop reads CASSQQPRGATGELFF. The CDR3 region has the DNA TGTGCCAGCAGCCAACAACCCAGGGGTGCAACCGGGGAGCTGTTTTTT.

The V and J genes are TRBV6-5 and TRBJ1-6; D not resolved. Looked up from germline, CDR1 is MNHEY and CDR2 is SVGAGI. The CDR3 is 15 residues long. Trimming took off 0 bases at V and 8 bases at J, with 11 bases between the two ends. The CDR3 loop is CASSYSGTGYSPLHF. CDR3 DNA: TGTGCCAGCAGTTACTCCGGCACCGGGTATTCACCCCTCCACTTT.

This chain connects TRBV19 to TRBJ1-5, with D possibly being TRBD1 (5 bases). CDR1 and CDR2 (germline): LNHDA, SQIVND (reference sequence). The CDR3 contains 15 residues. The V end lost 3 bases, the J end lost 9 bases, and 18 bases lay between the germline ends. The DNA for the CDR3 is TGTGCCAGTAGTATCCCAGGGATTCGCGTTCGGCCCCAGCATTTT. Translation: CASSIPGIRVRPQHF. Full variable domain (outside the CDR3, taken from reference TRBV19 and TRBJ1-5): DGGITQSPKYLFRKEGQNVTLSCEQNLNHDAMYWYRQDPGQGLRLIYYSQIVNDFQKGDIAEGYSVSREKKESFPLTVTSAQKNPTAFYLCASSIPGIRVRPQHFGDGTRLSIL.

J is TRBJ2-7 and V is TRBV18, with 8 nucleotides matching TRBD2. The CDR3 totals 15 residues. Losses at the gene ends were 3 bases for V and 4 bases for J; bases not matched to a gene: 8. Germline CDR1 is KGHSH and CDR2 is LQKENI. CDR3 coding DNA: TGTGCCAGCTCACCTAGCGGGATCCCTCCTTACGAGCAGTACTTC. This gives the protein CASSPSGIPPYEQYF.

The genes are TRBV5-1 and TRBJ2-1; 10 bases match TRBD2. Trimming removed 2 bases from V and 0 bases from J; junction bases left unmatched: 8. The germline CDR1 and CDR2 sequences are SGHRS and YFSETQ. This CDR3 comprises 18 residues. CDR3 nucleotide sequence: TGCGCCAGCAGCTTCTCGAGTAGCGGGAGGAGCTCCTACAATGAGCAGTTCTTC. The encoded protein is CASSFSSSGRSSYNEQFF.

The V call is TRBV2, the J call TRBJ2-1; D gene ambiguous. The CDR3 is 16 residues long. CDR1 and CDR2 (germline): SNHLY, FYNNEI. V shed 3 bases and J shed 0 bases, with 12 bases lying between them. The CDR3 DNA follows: TGTGCCAGCAGTGAGGTTGGCAGTGGCTCCTACAATGAGCAGTTCTTC. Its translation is CASSEVGSGSYNEQFF.

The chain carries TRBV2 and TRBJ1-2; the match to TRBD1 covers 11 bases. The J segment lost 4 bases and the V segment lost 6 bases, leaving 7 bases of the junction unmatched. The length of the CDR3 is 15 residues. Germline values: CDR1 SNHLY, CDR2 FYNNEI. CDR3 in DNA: TGTGCCAGCAGGGGACAGGGGGGTTCCTTCTATGGCTACACCTTC. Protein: CASRGQGGSFYGYTF.

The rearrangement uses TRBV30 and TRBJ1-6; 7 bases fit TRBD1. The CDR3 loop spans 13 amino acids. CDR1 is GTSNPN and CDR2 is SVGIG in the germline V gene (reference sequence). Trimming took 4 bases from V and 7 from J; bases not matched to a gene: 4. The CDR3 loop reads CAWTQGGNSPLHF. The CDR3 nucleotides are TGTGCCTGGACCCAGGGGGGCAATTCACCCCTCCACTTT.

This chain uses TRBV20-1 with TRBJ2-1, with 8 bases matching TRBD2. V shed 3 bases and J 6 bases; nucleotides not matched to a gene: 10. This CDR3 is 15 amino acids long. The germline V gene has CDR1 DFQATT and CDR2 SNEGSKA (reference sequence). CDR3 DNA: TGCAGTGCTAGTCCCCTAGCGGGCATACGCAATGAGCAGTTCTTC. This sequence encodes CSASPLAGIRNEQFF.

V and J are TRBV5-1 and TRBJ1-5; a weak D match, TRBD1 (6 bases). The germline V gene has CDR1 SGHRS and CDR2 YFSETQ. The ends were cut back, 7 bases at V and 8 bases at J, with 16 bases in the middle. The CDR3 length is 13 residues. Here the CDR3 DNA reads TGCGCCAGCTCGACAGGCCCTGGAGAGCCCCAGCATTTT. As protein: CASSTGPGEPQHF.

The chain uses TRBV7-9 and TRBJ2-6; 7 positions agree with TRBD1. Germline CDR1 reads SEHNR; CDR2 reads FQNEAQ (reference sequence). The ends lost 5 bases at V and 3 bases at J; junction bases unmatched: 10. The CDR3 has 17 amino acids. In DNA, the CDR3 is TGTGCCAGCAGCCAATACAGCAGGGGGAGTGGGGCCAACGTCCTGACTTTC. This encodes CASSQYSRGSGANVLTF.

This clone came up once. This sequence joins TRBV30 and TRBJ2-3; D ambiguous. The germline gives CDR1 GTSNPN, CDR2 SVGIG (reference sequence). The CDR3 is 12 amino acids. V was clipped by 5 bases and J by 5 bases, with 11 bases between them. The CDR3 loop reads CAWGPYQDTQYF. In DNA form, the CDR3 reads TGTGCCTGGGGCCCCTATCAAGATACGCAGTATTTT.

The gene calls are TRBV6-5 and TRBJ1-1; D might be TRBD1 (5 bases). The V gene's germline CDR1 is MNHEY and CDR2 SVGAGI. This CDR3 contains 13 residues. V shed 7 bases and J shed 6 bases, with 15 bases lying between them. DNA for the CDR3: TGTGCCAGCAAGCCAGGGTGGGAATCTGAAGCTTTCTTT. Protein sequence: CASKPGWESEAFF.

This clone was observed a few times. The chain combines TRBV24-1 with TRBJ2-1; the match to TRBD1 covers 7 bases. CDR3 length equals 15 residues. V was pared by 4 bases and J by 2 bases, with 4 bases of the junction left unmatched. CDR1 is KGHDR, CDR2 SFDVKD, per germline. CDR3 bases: TGTGCCACCAGTGACCACAGGGGACCCTACAATGAGCAGTTCTTC. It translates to CATSDHRGPYNEQFF.

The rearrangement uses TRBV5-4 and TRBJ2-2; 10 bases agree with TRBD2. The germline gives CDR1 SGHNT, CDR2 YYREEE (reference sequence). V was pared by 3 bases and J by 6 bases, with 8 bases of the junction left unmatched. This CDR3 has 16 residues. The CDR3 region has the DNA TGTGCCAGCAGCTCTGGGGGACTAGCGCCTGCCGGGGAGCTGTTTTTT. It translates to CASSSGGLAPAGELFF. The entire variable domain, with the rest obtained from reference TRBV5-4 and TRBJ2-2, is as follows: ETGVTQSPTHLIKTRGQQVTLRCSSQSGHNTVSWYQQALGQGPQFIFQYYREEENGRGNFPPRFSGLQFPNYSSELNVNALELDDSALYLCASSSGGLAPAGELFFGEGSRLTVL.

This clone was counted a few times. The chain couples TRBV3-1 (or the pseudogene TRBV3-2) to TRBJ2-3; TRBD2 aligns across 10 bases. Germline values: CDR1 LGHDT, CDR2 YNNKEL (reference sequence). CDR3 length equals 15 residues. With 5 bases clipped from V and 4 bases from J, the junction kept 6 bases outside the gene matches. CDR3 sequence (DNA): TGTGCCAGCAGCACTCGACTAGCGGGTTCAGATACGCAGTATTTT. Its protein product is CASSTRLAGSDTQYF.

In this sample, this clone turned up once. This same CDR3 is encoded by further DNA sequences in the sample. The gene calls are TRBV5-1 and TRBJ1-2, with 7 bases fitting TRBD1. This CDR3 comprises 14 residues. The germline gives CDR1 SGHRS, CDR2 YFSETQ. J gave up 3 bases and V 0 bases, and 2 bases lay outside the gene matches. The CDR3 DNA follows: TGCGCCAGCAGCTTGGGACAGGGCGACTATGGCTACACCTTC. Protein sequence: CASSLGQGDYGYTF.

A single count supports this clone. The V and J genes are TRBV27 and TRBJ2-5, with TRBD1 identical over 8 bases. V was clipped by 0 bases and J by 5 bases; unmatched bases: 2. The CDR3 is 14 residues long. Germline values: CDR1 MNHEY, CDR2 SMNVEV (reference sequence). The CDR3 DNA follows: TGTGCCAGCAGTTTATCAGGACAGGGTGAGACCCAGTACTTC. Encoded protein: CASSLSGQGETQYF.

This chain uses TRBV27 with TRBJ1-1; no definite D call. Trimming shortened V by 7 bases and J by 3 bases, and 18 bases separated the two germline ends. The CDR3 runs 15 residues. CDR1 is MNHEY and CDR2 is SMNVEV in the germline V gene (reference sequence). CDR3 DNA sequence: TGTGCCAGCAACCGGGCGGGAAATATGTACACTGAAGCTTTCTTT. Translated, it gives CASNRAGNMYTEAFF.

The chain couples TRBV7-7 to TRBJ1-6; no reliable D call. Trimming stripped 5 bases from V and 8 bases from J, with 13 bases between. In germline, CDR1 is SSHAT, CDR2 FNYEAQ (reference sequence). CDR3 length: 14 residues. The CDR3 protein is CASSPRPRDSPLHF. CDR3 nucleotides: TGTGCCAGCAGCCCGCGCCCACGCGATTCACCCCTCCACTTT. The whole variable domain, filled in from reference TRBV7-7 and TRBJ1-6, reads GAGVSQSPRYKVTKRGQDVTLRCDPISSHATLYWYQQALGQGPEFLTYFNYEAQPDKSGLPSDRFSAERPEGSISTLTIQRTEQRDSAMYRCASSPRPRDSPLHFGNGTRLTVT.

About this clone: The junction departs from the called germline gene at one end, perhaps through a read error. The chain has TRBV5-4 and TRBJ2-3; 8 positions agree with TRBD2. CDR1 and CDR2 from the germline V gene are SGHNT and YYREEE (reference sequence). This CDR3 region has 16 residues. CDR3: CASTLGIAGPRDTQYF. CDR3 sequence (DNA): TGTGCCAGCACCTTGGGGATAGCGGGACCCCGGGATACGCAGTATTTT.

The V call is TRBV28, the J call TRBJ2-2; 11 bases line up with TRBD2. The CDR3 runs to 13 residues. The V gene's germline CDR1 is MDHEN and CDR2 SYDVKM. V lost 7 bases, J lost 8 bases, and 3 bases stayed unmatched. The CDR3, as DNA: TGTGCCAGCAACAGACTAGCGGGAGGGGAGCTGTTTTTT. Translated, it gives CASNRLAGGELFF. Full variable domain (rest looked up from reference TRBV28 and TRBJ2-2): DVKVTQSSRYLVKRTGEKVFLECVQDMDHENMFWYRQDPGLGLRLIYFSYDVKMKEKGDIPEGYSVSREKKERFSLILESASTNQTSMYLCASNRLAGGELFFGEGSRLTVL.

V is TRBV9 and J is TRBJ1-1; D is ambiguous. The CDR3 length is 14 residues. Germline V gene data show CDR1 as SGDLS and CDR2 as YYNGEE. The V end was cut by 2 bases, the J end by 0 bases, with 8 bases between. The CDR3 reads CASSVDGMNTEAFF. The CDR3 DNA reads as TGTGCCAGCAGCGTCGACGGGATGAACACTGAAGCTTTCTTT.

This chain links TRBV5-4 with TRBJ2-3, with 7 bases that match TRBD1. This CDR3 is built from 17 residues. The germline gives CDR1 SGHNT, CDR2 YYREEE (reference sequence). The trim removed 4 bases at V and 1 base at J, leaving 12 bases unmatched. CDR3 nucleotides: TGTGCCAGCAGCCCAGACCCGACAGGGAAGGGCACAGATACGCAGTATTTT. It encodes CASSPDPTGKGTDTQYF.